The 22 T cell receptor beta chains below were found in one sample sequenced in a study of T-cell reconstitution after alpha-beta-depleted transplantation in children. A library of TCRbeta sequences, prepared with unique molecular identifiers, was generated. One entry per CDR3 protein results from TCRdb running MiXCR on the PCR reads. The data hold over 400,000 distinct CDR3 sequences, with 43% observed a single time. The sample here was PBMCs, taken before TCRalphabeta/CD19-depleted stem cell transplant. The receptors were sampled from a girl aged 2-10 years with aplastic anemia, due to receive a stem cell transplant.

The CDR3 sequence is CSARIPNAYF. The CDR3 region has the DNA TGCAGTGCTAGAATTCCAAACGCGTATTTT. The chain links TRBV20-1 to TRBJ2-3; D not certain. The V end lost 2 bases, the J end lost 14 bases, and 11 bases lay between the germline ends. The CDR3 spans 10 residues. Germline-derived CDR1 and CDR2 are DFQATT and SNEGSKA (reference sequence).

The table lists this clonotype with a few counts. This chain connects TRBV20-1 to TRBJ2-3; 10 bases map to TRBD1. V was pared by 2 bases and J by 8 bases, with 13 bases of the junction left unmatched. The length of the CDR3 is 16 residues. Per germline, CDR1 DFQATT and CDR2 SNEGSKA (reference sequence). CDR3 sequence: CSARNPGTGDPLTQYF. Written as DNA, the CDR3 is TGCAGTGCTAGAAACCCCGGGACAGGGGACCCACTTACGCAGTATTTT.

V gene TRBV19 combines with J gene TRBJ1-5, with TRBD1 as a possible D gene (5 bases). V dropped 6 bases and J dropped 4 bases, with 13 bases sitting between them. CDR3 length equals 14 residues. Germline V gene data show CDR1 as LNHDA and CDR2 as SQIVND (reference sequence). CDR3 nucleotides: TGTGCCAGTAGGTCCCGGGACTGGAATCAGCCCCAGCATTTT. Amino acids: CASRSRDWNQPQHF.

This CDR3 reads CASSLPNPGSSYNEQFF. The CDR3 DNA is TGCGCCAGCAGCCTCCCAAATCCGGGGAGCTCCTACAATGAGCAGTTCTTC. This chain links TRBV5-1 with TRBJ2-1, with D possibly being TRBD2 (5 bases). Germline CDR1 and CDR2: SGHRS and YFSETQ. The CDR3 covers 17 residues. Trimming took off 4 bases at V and 0 bases at J, with 17 bases between the two ends.

This clonotype was recorded at least ten times. The chain employs TRBV6-5 and TRBJ2-7; 7 bases are shared with TRBD2. Trimming cost V 0 bases and J 2 bases; bases outside gene matches: 7. CDR3 length equals 16 residues. CDR1 MNHEY and CDR2 SVGAGI come from the germline V gene. Here the CDR3 DNA reads TGTGCCAGCAGTTACTCTCTTGGGGGAGGGCCCTACGAGCAGTACTTC. It is translated as CASSYSLGGGPYEQYF.

On this clonotype itself: A much larger clone differs from this one at a single base, so this may be a read error. The chain is built from TRBV6-2 or TRBV6-3 and TRBJ2-2; the D call may be TRBD1 or TRBD2 (5 bases each). CDR1 and CDR2 from the germline V gene are MNHEY and SVGEGT. The CDR3 runs to 14 residues. The CDR3 protein is CASSYPGTAGEPFF. CDR3 DNA sequence: TGTGCCAGCAGTTATCCAGGGACCGCCGGGGAGCCGTTTTTT.

This clonotype was seen more than once but under ten times. CDR3 sequence: CASSLELGDTQYF. The CDR3 DNA reads TGTGCCAGCAGCTTGGAACTAGGGGATACGCAGTATTTT. The genes are TRBV7-2 and TRBJ2-3; a weak D match, TRBD2 (5 bases). V shed 3 bases and J shed 6 bases, with 10 bases lying between them. The CDR3 is 13 amino acids. Germline V CDR1 and CDR2: SGHTA, FQGNSA. The entire variable domain, with the rest obtained from reference TRBV7-2 and TRBJ2-3, is as follows: GAGVSQSPSNKVTEKGKDVELRCDPISGHTALYWYRQSLGQGLEFLIYFQGNSAPDKSGLPSDRFSAERTGGSVSTLTIQRTQQEDSAVYLCASSLELGDTQYFGPGTRLTVL.

Of note for this clonotype: A read error is possible here, since a much larger clone lies one base away. The CDR3 protein is CASSPGIGLGATEAFF. The DNA for the CDR3 is TGCGCCAGCAGCCCGGGGATAGGGCTCGGGGCCACTGAAGCTTTCTTT. This chain connects TRBV5-1 to TRBJ1-1; a possible D gene is TRBD1 (5 bases). Trimming removed 4 bases at V and 4 bases at J, with 20 bases between. The CDR3 totals 16 residues. In germline, CDR1 is SGHRS, CDR2 YFSETQ.

The genes are TRBV28 and TRBJ2-1, with D hard to call. The germline V gene encodes CDR1 MDHEN and CDR2 SYDVKM. With 2 bases removed from V and 7 bases from J, the gap between germline ends came to 6 bases. The CDR3 loop spans 12 amino acids. The CDR3 DNA is TGTGCCAGCAGTTTAAAGCCTAATGAGCAGTTCTTC. Residues: CASSLKPNEQFF.

The rearrangement uses TRBV9 and TRBJ2-7; 7 bases fit TRBD2. The CDR3 covers 15 residues. CDR1 is SGDLS and CDR2 is YYNGEE in the germline V gene. Trimming at V came to 0 bases and at J to 6 bases, leaving 9 bases not matched to a gene. CDR3: CASSVGEREYSEQYF. DNA of the CDR3: TGTGCCAGCAGCGTAGGGGAGCGGGAATATTCCGAGCAGTACTTC.

This clonotype was observed at least ten times. The chain recombines TRBV5-6 with TRBJ2-5, with D perhaps being TRBD1 or TRBD2 (5 bases each). The CDR3 has 12 amino acids. Germline CDR1 and CDR2: SGHDT and YYEEEE. Trimming left V 2 bases short and J 7 bases short, with 9 bases between. This CDR3 is CASSFGDGTQYF. CDR3 DNA sequence: TGTGCCAGCAGCTTCGGGGACGGGACCCAGTACTTC.

The gene calls are TRBV20-1 and TRBJ2-7; TRBD2 agrees at 7 bases. Germline V gives CDR1 DFQATT, CDR2 SNEGSKA (reference sequence). CDR3 length: 17 amino acids. With 4 bases clipped from V and 4 bases from J, the junction kept 19 bases outside the gene matches. CDR3: CSATPSPSRGSWYEQYF. DNA for the CDR3: TGCAGTGCTACCCCAAGCCCCTCTCGCGGGAGTTGGTACGAGCAGTACTTC.

This clonotype was detected ten times or more. This chain joins TRBV4-1 and TRBJ2-2, with TRBD2 identical over 8 bases. The J segment lost 1 base and the V segment lost 1 base, leaving 5 bases of the junction unmatched. The CDR3 sequence is 17 residues long. From germline, CDR1 is MGHRA and CDR2 YSYEKL. CDR3 protein: CASSQVVLAGNTGELFF. Here the CDR3 DNA reads TGCGCCAGCAGCCAAGTAGTTCTAGCGGGGAACACCGGGGAGCTGTTTTTT.

V usage is TRBV20-1 and J usage is TRBJ1-2, with D possibly being TRBD1 (5 bases). The CDR3 extends over 13 amino acids. V lost 3 bases to trimming and J lost 4 bases, with 12 bases between them. Germline CDR1 is DFQATT and CDR2 is SNEGSKA (reference sequence). In DNA, the CDR3 is TGCAGTGCTAGCAGGGACTCTGGCTATGGCTACACCTTC. Translation gives CSASRDSGYGYTF.

This clonotype has ten or more counts. The chain combines TRBV12-3 or TRBV12-4 with TRBJ2-2; D possibly corresponds to TRBD2 (6 bases). This CDR3 region has 14 residues. V was shortened by 1 base and J by 7 bases, with 10 bases between the two germline ends. The CDR3 DNA reads as TGTGCCAGCAGTTTAGGTGGGCGGGACGGGGAGCTGTTTTTT. It is translated as CASSLGGRDGELFF.

The V call is TRBV20-1, the J call TRBJ2-1, with D uncertain. The V and J ends lost 5 bases and 0 bases respectively, with 11 bases between them. Germline CDR1 reads DFQATT; CDR2 reads SNEGSKA (reference sequence). The CDR3 is 14 amino acids. The chain's CDR3 is CSAGFSSSYNEQFF. The CDR3 DNA sequence: TGCAGTGCTGGTTTTTCAAGCTCCTACAATGAGCAGTTCTTC.

This clonotype was found a few times. This chain connects TRBV20-1 to TRBJ2-1; the D gene is possibly TRBD2 (5 bases). Trimming left V 0 bases short and J 3 bases short, with 12 bases between. This CDR3 is built from 15 residues. Germline CDR1 is DFQATT and CDR2 is SNEGSKA (reference sequence). The CDR3 bases are TGCAGTGCTAGAGATCTGAGCGGCTACTACAATGAGCAGTTCTTC. Its protein is CSARDLSGYYNEQFF.

A few counts support this clonotype. V and J are TRBV29-1 and TRBJ2-4; the D gene could be TRBD1 or TRBD2 (6 bases each). Trimming took 0 bases from V and 3 from J, leaving 21 bases between them. Per the germline V gene, CDR1 is SQVTM and CDR2 is ANQGSEA. The CDR3 is made up of 18 amino acids. DNA of the CDR3: TGCAGCGTTGAAGATCCTGGCCGGGGGCGAGGGGTCAAAAACATTCAGTACTTC. Protein product: CSVEDPGRGRGVKNIQYF.

This clonotype occurred many times. The rearrangement uses TRBV14 and TRBJ2-1; D is undetermined. The CDR3 consists of 14 residues. Germline V gives CDR1 SGHDN, CDR2 FVKESK. The V and J ends lost 1 base and 3 bases respectively, with 7 bases between them. DNA of the CDR3: TGTGCCAGCAGCCAAGGGACCTACTACAATGAGCAGTTCTTC. Translating gives CASSQGTYYNEQFF. Using reference TRBV14 and TRBJ2-1 for the parts outside the CDR3, the full variable domain is EAGVTQFPSHSVIEKGQTVTLRCDPISGHDNLYWYRRVMGKEIKFLLHFVKESKQDESGMPNNRFLAERTGGTYSTLKVQPAELEDSGVYFCASSQGTYYNEQFFGPGTRLTVL.

The V and J genes are TRBV5-6 and TRBJ1-1; D is possibly TRBD1 (5 bases). V lost 0 bases to trimming and J lost 8 bases, with 11 bases between them. The germline V gene encodes CDR1 SGHDT and CDR2 YYEEEE. The length of the CDR3 is 13 residues. Here the CDR3 DNA reads TGTGCCAGCAGCTTGGCAGGGCCTGGCGAAGCTTTCTTT. This translates into CASSLAGPGEAFF.

J is TRBJ2-7 and V is TRBV5-1; D might be TRBD2 (5 bases). The CDR3 runs 14 residues. Trimming left V 6 bases short and J 3 bases short, with 16 bases between. The germline gives CDR1 SGHRS, CDR2 YFSETQ. In nucleotides, the CDR3 is TGCGCCAGCAACTCCCTCCCCGGGGTCTACGAGCAGTACTTC. Its translation: CASNSLPGVYEQYF.

The rearrangement uses TRBV14 and TRBJ2-7; D call uncertain. Germline V CDR1 and CDR2: SGHDN, FVKESK. The CDR3 loop spans 16 amino acids. Trimming removed 2 bases from V and 0 bases from J, with 14 bases in between. The CDR3 DNA is TGTGCCAGCAGCCAATTGGGCGCAACCCCCTCCTACGAGCAGTACTTC. It translates to CASSQLGATPSYEQYF.